This TCR beta chain was sequenced in a study of blood T cell repertoires in COVID-19. The overall study: Whether acute or convalescent, the COVID-19 samples came from the United States, Italy and Spain.

Between the trimmed V and J ends, which lost 5 bases and 7 bases, there was a span of 14 bases. This CDR3 spans 13 amino acids. In germline, CDR1 is SEHNR, CDR2 FQNEAQ (reference sequence). TCRdb keeps only in-frame clones here, not all; method: immunoSEQ multiplex PCR. The table lists a few hundred thousand clones, roughly 87% of them singletons. Individuals aged about 18 to 89 years were recruited from roughly 23 US areas. Donors of Cohort 3 who recovered were those that had two negative PCRs, clearance, or symptom resolution. The receptor comes from a woman aged 25 to 45 who had recovered from COVID-19. The material sequenced was PBMCs or T cells enriched from blood (not recorded which). The chain couples TRBV7-9 to TRBJ2-5, with TRBD2 as a possible D gene (5 bases). Written as DNA, the CDR3 is TGTGCCAGCAGCCAACAATCCGAGGGGACCCAGTACTTC. Encoded protein: CASSQQSEGTQYF.